Listed below are T cell receptor beta chains from one sample, sequenced in a study of T-cell reconstitution after alpha-beta-depleted transplantation in children. TCRdb processed the PCR reads anew with MiXCR; each CDR3 protein has one entry. The table lists 640,000 or so distinct CDR3 sequences, roughly 15% of them singletons, with about 1.1% in the top ten. Sequences were derived from PBMCs from the stem cell graft donor, sampled from the stem cell graft. These receptors came from a human donor who donated a stem cell graft to a child with acute myeloid leukemia. Each CDR3 is given with its conserved first and last residue. Each record gives: CDR3 protein, CDR3 DNA, J gene, D gene, V gene, CDR3 length, clone size. A D gene is named only where the DNA matches it firmly. The size entry is marked missing in some rows and otherwise reads once, few, many or a size class.

CDR3: CSVQRGGQFF
DNA: TGCAGCGTTCAGCGGGGGGGCCAGTTCTTC
J: TRBJ2-1
D: TRBD2
V: TRBV29-1
length: 10
size: many

CDR3: CSARPVTGYGTGELFF
DNA: TGCAGTGCCAGGCCCGTCACAGGGTATGGCACCGGGGAGCTGTTTTTT
J: TRBJ2-2
D: NA
V: TRBV20-1
length: 16
size: many

CDR3: CASGLPLPDRGPRYGYTF
DNA: TGTGCTAGTGGTTTGCCCCTCCCGGACAGGGGGCCGCGGTATGGCTACACCTTC
J: TRBJ1-2
D: TRBD1
V: TRBV12-5
length: 18
size: NA

CDR3: CSVHGGMVRNEQFF
DNA: TGCAGCGTTCACGGCGGGATGGTGAGAAATGAGCAGTTCTTC
J: TRBJ2-1
D: NA
V: TRBV29-1
length: 14
size: many

CDR3: CSVEVSTNTDTQYF
DNA: TGCAGCGTTGAAGTGTCCACGAACACAGATACGCAGTATTTT
J: TRBJ2-3
D: NA
V: TRBV29-1
length: 14
size: many

CDR3: CASSLNTNYEQYF
DNA: TGTGCCAGCAGTTTGAACACGAACTACGAGCAGTACTTC
J: TRBJ2-7
D: NA
V: TRBV12-3/TRBV12-4
length: 13
size: many

CDR3: CASSSRGLGTDTQYF
DNA: TGTGCCAGCAGTTCGCGGGGCTTGGGCACAGATACGCAGTATTTT
J: TRBJ2-3
D: NA
V: TRBV12-3/TRBV12-4
length: 15
size: NA

CDR3: CASSLVGGVTGELFF
DNA: TGTGCCAGCAGCTTAGTTGGAGGTGTCACCGGGGAGCTGTTTTTT
J: TRBJ2-2
D: NA
V: TRBV7-9
length: 15
size: few

CDR3: CASSLDGSTDTQYF
DNA: TGTGCCAGCAGCTTAGACGGTAGCACAGATACGCAGTATTTT
J: TRBJ2-3
D: NA
V: TRBV7-2
length: 14
size: many

CDR3: CASRYKEGVRNIQYF
DNA: TGTGCCAGCAGGTACAAGGAAGGCGTTCGAAACATTCAGTACTTC
J: TRBJ2-4
D: NA
V: TRBV12-3/TRBV12-4
length: 15
size: many

CDR3: CASSPGRRTDTQYF
DNA: TGTGCCAGCAGTCCGGGCCGTCGAACAGATACGCAGTATTTT
J: TRBJ2-3
D: NA
V: TRBV12-3/TRBV12-4
length: 14
size: many

CDR3: CATCRKGGQEPLSLSGANVLTF
DNA: TGTGCCACCTGTAGAAAGGGTGGGCAGGAGCCTCTAAGTCTGTCTGGGGCCAACGTCCTGACTTTC
J: TRBJ2-6
D: NA
V: TRBV25-1
length: 22
size: few

CDR3: CSARSILRGSDNEAFF
DNA: TGCAGTGCTAGGTCGATCCTACGGGGCTCTGACAATGAAGCTTTCTTT
J: TRBJ1-1
D: NA
V: TRBV20-1
length: 16
size: many

CDR3: CASSLLRTGGEELFF
DNA: TGTGCCAGCAGCTTACTTCGGACAGGGGGCGAGGAGCTGTTTTTT
J: TRBJ2-2
D: TRBD1
V: TRBV7-2
length: 15
size: few

CDR3: CATGATRTLAKNIQYF
DNA: TGTGCCACCGGGGCCACGCGGACACTAGCCAAAAACATTCAGTACTTC
J: TRBJ2-4
D: NA
V: TRBV10-3
length: 16
size: many

CDR3: CASSGAGGTSYNEQFF
DNA: TGCGCCAGCAGTGGGGCGGGGGGGACCTCCTACAATGAGCAGTTCTTC
J: TRBJ2-1
D: TRBD2
V: TRBV5-1
length: 16
size: many

CDR3: CASSHDRVAGELFF
DNA: TGTGCCAGCAGCCACGACAGGGTCGCCGGGGAGCTGTTTTTT
J: TRBJ2-2
D: TRBD1
V: TRBV7-9
length: 14
size: NA

CDR3: CASSLDRYNSPLHF
DNA: TGCGCCAGCAGCTTGGACAGATATAATTCACCCCTCCACTTT
J: TRBJ1-6
D: NA
V: TRBV5-1
length: 14
size: many

CDR3: CASSQNFYEQYF
DNA: TGTGCCAGCAGTCAGAACTTCTACGAGCAGTACTTC
J: TRBJ2-7
D: NA
V: TRBV27
length: 12
size: few

CDR3: CSYSGTGINQPQHF
DNA: TGCAGTTATTCCGGGACAGGGATTAATCAGCCCCAGCATTTT
J: TRBJ1-5
D: TRBD1
V: TRBV20-1
length: 14
size: many

CDR3: CATSRDLRNTEAFF
DNA: TGTGCCACCAGCAGAGATTTGAGGAACACTGAAGCTTTCTTT
J: TRBJ1-1
D: NA
V: TRBV15
length: 14
size: many

CDR3: CASSLPRGYNSPLHF
DNA: TGTGCCAGCAGCTTACCCAGGGGCTATAATTCACCCCTCCACTTT
J: TRBJ1-6
D: NA
V: TRBV7-2
length: 15
size: many

CDR3: CATRTGDANTGELFF
DNA: TGTGCCACCCGGACCGGAGACGCGAACACCGGGGAGCTGTTTTTT
J: TRBJ2-2
D: NA
V: TRBV24-1
length: 15
size: few

CDR3: CASSDGTSGVNTGELFF
DNA: TGTGCCAGCAGCGACGGGACTAGCGGGGTCAACACCGGGGAGCTGTTTTTT
J: TRBJ2-2
D: TRBD2
V: TRBV9
length: 17
size: NA

CDR3: CASSTLGSYNEQFF
DNA: TGTGCCAGCAGCACCCTAGGCTCCTACAATGAGCAGTTCTTC
J: TRBJ2-1
D: NA
V: TRBV3-1
length: 14
size: NA

CDR3: CASSLGGGSGANVLTF
DNA: TGTGCCAGCAGCTTAGGAGGGGGCTCTGGGGCCAACGTCCTGACTTTC
J: TRBJ2-6
D: NA
V: TRBV7-9
length: 16
size: NA

CDR3: CSAREGAQPQHF
DNA: TGCAGTGCTAGAGAGGGGGCGCAGCCCCAGCATTTT
J: TRBJ1-5
D: NA
V: TRBV20-1
length: 12
size: few

CDR3: CASSFLLDRDTEAFF
DNA: TGTGCCAGCAGCTTTCTATTGGACAGGGACACTGAAGCTTTCTTT
J: TRBJ1-1
D: TRBD1
V: TRBV7-2
length: 15
size: few

CDR3: CASLQATNYGYTF
DNA: TGCGCCAGTTTACAGGCGACTAACTATGGCTACACCTTC
J: TRBJ1-2
D: NA
V: TRBV23-1
length: 13
size: few

CDR3: CASSMRTSGGYNEQFF
DNA: TGTGCCAGCAGCATGCGGACTAGCGGGGGCTACAATGAGCAGTTCTTC
J: TRBJ2-1
D: TRBD2
V: TRBV7-2
length: 16
size: many

CDR3: CASSPPGQTETQYF
DNA: TGTGCCAGCAGCCCTCCGGGACAGACGGAGACCCAGTACTTC
J: TRBJ2-5
D: TRBD1
V: TRBV7-9
length: 14
size: once

CDR3: CSAREFGSGANVLTF
DNA: TGCAGTGCTAGAGAATTCGGTTCTGGGGCCAACGTCCTGACTTTC
J: TRBJ2-6
D: NA
V: TRBV20-1
length: 15
size: many

CDR3: CASSLGGWGEAFF
DNA: TGTGCCAGCAGCTTGGGGGGGTGGGGCGAAGCTTTCTTT
J: TRBJ1-1
D: NA
V: TRBV7-2
length: 13
size: NA

CDR3: CATSDLGAETQYF
DNA: TGTGCCACCAGTGATTTGGGGGCAGAGACCCAGTACTTC
J: TRBJ2-5
D: NA
V: TRBV24-1
length: 13
size: NA